A single sample is the source of the 20 T cell receptor beta chains below, sequenced in a study of regulatory T cells in long-lasting Graves disease. Described time point: persistent/refractory GD, antithyroid drugs over 5 years with positive TRAb. Following extraction of RNA from PBMCs, that RNA was used to make the TCR library. In building TCR beta libraries, iRepertoire HTBI primers were used together with Arm-PCR of CDR3 regions. TCRdb re-derived calls from the multiplex PCR reads in MiXCR, one entry per CDR3 protein. The data contain hundreds of thousands of distinct CDR3 sequences, 20% to 25% of them singletons. This material consisted of peripheral blood mononuclear cells (PBMCs), taken when the disease was refractory, from a patient treated with antithyroid drugs. The receptor set was obtained from a female donor with Graves disease.

Only a few counts were recorded for this clonotype. V and J are TRBV29-1 and TRBJ2-2; D remains unclear. There are 14 residues in the CDR3. The V end lost 4 bases, the J end lost 2 bases, and 11 bases lay between the germline ends. CDR1 SQVTM and CDR2 ANQGSEA come from the germline V gene. This chain's CDR3 is CSVAPDFNTGELFF. CDR3 nucleotides: TGCAGCGTTGCACCCGACTTTAACACCGGGGAGCTGTTTTTT.

The chain recombines TRBV30 with TRBJ2-6; D is perhaps TRBD2 (5 bases). The CDR3 is 13 residues long. V dropped 3 bases and J dropped 8 bases, with 11 bases sitting between them. CDR1 and CDR2 (germline): GTSNPN, SVGIG (reference sequence). The chain's CDR3 is CAWSEGISNVLTF. The CDR3 DNA is TGTGCCTGGAGCGAGGGAATTTCCAACGTCCTGACTTTC.

This clonotype occurred many times. A junction end diverges from the germline sequence, so it may reflect a read error. V gene TRBV27 combines with J gene TRBJ1-5; D perhaps matches TRBD1 (6 bases). The germline CDR1 and CDR2 sequences are MNHEY and SMNVEV (reference sequence). The CDR3 has 15 residues. The CDR3 sequence: CASREGGQGNQPQHF. The CDR3 nucleotides are TGTGCTAGCAGAGAAGGGGGGCAGGGCAATCAGCCCCAGCATTTT.

This clonotype was observed a handful of times. The J gene is TRBJ2-2, the V gene TRBV10-3, with TRBD1 matching 8 bases. The CDR3 has 16 residues. Trimming cost V 4 bases and J 4 bases; bases outside gene matches: 8. The germline CDR1 and CDR2 sequences are ENHRY and SYGVKD. The CDR3 sequence is CAISVRKGQGTGELFF. The CDR3 nucleotides are TGTGCCATCAGTGTGAGGAAAGGACAGGGCACCGGGGAGCTGTTTTTT.

This rearrangement joins TRBV30 to TRBJ2-5; 10 positions match TRBD2. The CDR3 covers 14 residues. Germline loops: CDR1 GTSNPN, CDR2 SVGIG (reference sequence). Trimming removed 1 base from V and 5 bases from J; junction bases left unmatched: 4. For the CDR3, the DNA is TGTGCCTGGAGTGGACTAGCGGGTGACGAGACCCAGTACTTC. Protein product: CAWSGLAGDETQYF.

V usage is TRBV18 and J usage is TRBJ2-7; D is unclear. CDR1 and CDR2 (germline): KGHSH, LQKENI. This CDR3 region has 11 residues. The ends were cut back, 1 base at V and 7 bases at J, with 5 bases in the middle. The DNA of the CDR3 is TGTGCCAGCTCACCACAGAGTGAGCAGTACTTC. This codes for CASSPQSEQYF.

Comments on this clonotype: Just one base apart from a much larger clone, this may be a read error. The chain is built from TRBV12-3 or TRBV12-4 and TRBJ2-1, with D perhaps given as TRBD1 or TRBD2 (5 bases each). This CDR3 contains 16 residues. V dropped 5 bases and J dropped 5 bases, with 19 bases sitting between them. The CDR3 region is CASSPYPGRGNNEQFF. CDR3 nucleotides: TGTGCCAGCAGTCCATACCCGGGACGCGGAAACAATGAGCAGTTCTTC.

The chain recombines TRBV29-1 with TRBJ2-4, with TRBD2 identical over 9 bases. The germline V gene encodes CDR1 SQVTM and CDR2 ANQGSEA. This CDR3 comprises 18 residues. Trimming removed 1 base from V and 0 bases from J; junction bases left unmatched: 10. The CDR3 protein is CSVEGAGSGRLAKNIQYF. In nucleotides, the CDR3 is TGCAGCGTTGAAGGCGCGGGTAGCGGGAGACTAGCCAAAAACATTCAGTACTTC.

The chain joins TRBV6-1 to TRBJ2-1; possibly TRBD2 for D (6 bases). The germline CDR1 and CDR2 sequences are MNHNS and SASEGT. The germline V and J ends were trimmed by 1 base and 7 bases, with 23 bases remaining between them. This CDR3 region has 18 residues. CDR3 in amino acids: CASSEGSYGTAEGNEQFF. For the CDR3, the DNA is TGTGCCAGCAGTGAAGGCTCCTATGGGACGGCGGAGGGAAATGAGCAGTTCTTC.

This clonotype was found a few times. The chain combines TRBV7-9 with TRBJ2-2; D gene unclear. The germline CDR1 and CDR2 sequences are SEHNR and FQNEAQ (reference sequence). Trimming stripped 7 bases from V and 0 bases from J, with 12 bases between. This CDR3 comprises 15 residues. For the CDR3, the DNA is TGTGCCAGCAACGGTGTCCGCCCGAACACCGGGGAGCTGTTTTTT. Translated: CASNGVRPNTGELFF.

This sequence joins TRBV7-9 and TRBJ1-4; D ambiguous. The CDR3 has 17 residues. V shed 1 base and J shed 4 bases, with 16 bases lying between them. Looked up from germline, CDR1 is SEHNR and CDR2 is FQNEAQ (reference sequence). This CDR3 is CASSLEGFDPGNEKLFF. The CDR3 DNA reads TGTGCCAGCAGCTTAGAAGGGTTCGATCCCGGTAATGAAAAACTGTTTTTT. The whole variable domain, remainder taken from reference TRBV7-9 and TRBJ1-4, is DTGVSQNPRHKITKRGQNVTFRCDPISEHNRLYWYRQTLGQGPEFLTYFQNEAQLEKSRLLSDRFSAERPKGSFSTLEIQRTEQGDSAMYLCASSLEGFDPGNEKLFFGSGTQLSVL.

This clonotype was observed at least ten times. The chain recombines TRBV3-1 with TRBJ1-1; no definite D call. Germline V lookup: CDR1 LGHDT, CDR2 YNNKEL (reference sequence). V lost 0 bases, J lost 6 bases, and 2 bases lay in between. This CDR3 region has 11 residues. The CDR3 sequence is CASSQDAEAFF. CDR3 DNA: TGTGCCAGCAGCCAAGACGCTGAAGCTTTCTTT.

This rearrangement joins TRBV20-1 to TRBJ1-5; D might be TRBD1 (5 bases). V lost 1 base, J lost 0 bases, and 10 bases lay in between. Looked up from germline, CDR1 is DFQATT and CDR2 is SNEGSKA (reference sequence). The CDR3 loop spans 15 amino acids. CDR3 protein: CSARAGPGSNQPQHF. Here the CDR3 DNA reads TGCAGTGCTAGAGCAGGGCCCGGTAGCAATCAGCCCCAGCATTTT.

This clonotype was observed at least ten times. V gene TRBV6-1 combines with J gene TRBJ2-6, with D uncertain. Germline assignment: CDR1 MNHNS and CDR2 SASEGT. Trimming shortened V by 7 bases and J by 0 bases, and 13 bases separated the two germline ends. This CDR3 is 16 amino acids long. The DNA for the CDR3 is TGTGCCAGCAACCACCTTGGGAACTCTGGGGCCAACGTCCTGACTTTC. Its protein is CASNHLGNSGANVLTF.

This clonotype was seen repeatedly, ten times or more. The J gene is TRBJ1-5, the V gene TRBV20-1; D gene uncertain. Germline values: CDR1 DFQATT, CDR2 SNEGSKA (reference sequence). The CDR3 length is 14 residues. The CDR3 sequence is CSATEDRLSSPQHF. CDR3 coding DNA: TGCAGCGCCACTGAGGACCGCCTTTCATCGCCCCAGCATTTT.

This clonotype has a count of ten or more. The chain links TRBV12-3 or TRBV12-4 to TRBJ2-5; TRBD2 matches at 7 bases. The CDR3 extends over 13 amino acids. The V and J ends lost 7 bases and 2 bases, in that order; junction bases with no gene match: 4. In DNA form, the CDR3 reads TGTGCCAGCACCGGGACTACACAAGAGACCCAGTACTTC. As protein: CASTGTTQETQYF.

This clonotype was observed many times. The chain has TRBV11-2 and TRBJ2-7; no clear D. Germline loops: CDR1 SGHAT, CDR2 FQNNGV. V lost 4 bases, J lost 6 bases, and 7 bases lay in between. This CDR3 spans 11 amino acids. The CDR3: CASSWIGEQYF. DNA for the CDR3: TGTGCCAGCAGCTGGATAGGCGAGCAGTACTTC.

This clonotype was detected a few times. CDR3 bases: TGTGCCAGCAGCTTGAGGGTCGGGGATTACAATGAGCAGTTCTTC. Translated, it gives CASSLRVGDYNEQFF. This chain links TRBV7-8 with TRBJ2-1; TRBD2 is a possible D gene (5 bases). The V and J ends lost 3 bases and 4 bases respectively, with 13 bases between them. The germline V gene encodes CDR1 SGHVS and CDR2 FQNEAQ. The CDR3 runs 15 residues.

This rearrangement joins TRBV20-1 to TRBJ2-1, with 8 positions matching TRBD2. Trimming at V came to 6 bases and at J to 7 bases, leaving 11 bases not matched to a gene. CDR3 length: 14 amino acids. Germline V CDR1 and CDR2: DFQATT, SNEGSKA (reference sequence). The CDR3 here is CSAPKAGVSNEQFF. Here the CDR3 DNA reads TGCAGTGCCCCTAAAGCGGGAGTAAGTAATGAGCAGTTCTTC.

With respect to this clonotype: This could be a read error, since a much larger clone is one nucleotide away. The DNA is omitted, as the CDR3 cannot be located on it reliably, and the CDR3 follows TCRdb's listing. The genes are TRBV10-3 and TRBJ1-4; whether TRBD1, the table's D call, matches the DNA was not checked. The CDR3 length equals 17 residues, ends included. Per germline, CDR1 ENHRY and CDR2 SYGVKD. CDR3: CAISENWGTGSNEKPFF.